The source of this T cell receptor (beta chain) is a study of T cells in Graves' hyperthyroidism and ophthalmopathy. What was amplified from RNA transcripts were TCR beta CDR3 regions. An initial round of RT-PCR targeting the TCR CDR3 relied on the HTBI primer set. In TCRdb, the multiplex PCR reads were re-called with MiXCR into one record per CDR3 protein. The sample contains a few hundred thousand distinct CDR3 sequences, approximately 14% of which appear only once. As for this clonotype: Its antigen is unknown.

Diagnostic decisions used clinical symptoms, serum thyroxine and TRAb, thyroid ultrasound and orbital computed tomography. Study conclusions and caveats: From stable hyperthyroidism, ophthalmopathy was separated by a 13 V-J model. Among thyroid clonotypes expanded above 0.001, most also appeared in blood.

CDR1 and CDR2 from the germline V gene are SNHLY and FYNNEI. Trimming shortened V by 7 bases and J by 0 bases, and 10 bases separated the two germline ends. The CDR3 consists of 13 residues. This receptor was taken from a woman between 25 and 40 years old with Graves' hyperthyroidism. The chain combines TRBV2 with TRBJ2-7; D uncertain. Specimen: blood. CDR3 sequence (DNA): TGTGCCAGCAACCAGGAACTCTCCTACGAGCAGTACTTC. Its translation is CASNQELSYEQYF.